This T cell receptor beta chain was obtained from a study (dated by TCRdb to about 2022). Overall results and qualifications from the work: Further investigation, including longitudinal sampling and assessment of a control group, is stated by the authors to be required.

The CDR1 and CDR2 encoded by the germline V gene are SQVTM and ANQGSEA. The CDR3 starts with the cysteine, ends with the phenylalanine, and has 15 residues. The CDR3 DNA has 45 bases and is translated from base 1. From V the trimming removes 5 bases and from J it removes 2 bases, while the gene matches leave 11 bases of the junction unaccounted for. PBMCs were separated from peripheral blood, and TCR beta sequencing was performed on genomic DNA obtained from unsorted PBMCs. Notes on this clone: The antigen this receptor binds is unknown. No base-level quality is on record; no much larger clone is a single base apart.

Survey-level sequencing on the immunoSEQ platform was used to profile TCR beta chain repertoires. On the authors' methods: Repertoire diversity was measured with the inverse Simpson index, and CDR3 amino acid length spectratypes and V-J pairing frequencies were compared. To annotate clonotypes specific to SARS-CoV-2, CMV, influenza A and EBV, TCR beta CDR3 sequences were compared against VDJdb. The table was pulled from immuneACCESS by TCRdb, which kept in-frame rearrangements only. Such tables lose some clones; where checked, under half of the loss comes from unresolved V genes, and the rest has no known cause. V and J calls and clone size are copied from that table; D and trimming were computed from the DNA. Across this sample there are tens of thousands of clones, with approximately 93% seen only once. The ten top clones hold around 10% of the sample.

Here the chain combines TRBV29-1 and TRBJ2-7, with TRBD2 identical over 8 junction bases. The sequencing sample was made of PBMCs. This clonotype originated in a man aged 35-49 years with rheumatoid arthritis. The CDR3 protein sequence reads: CSVTRERGRPYEQYF. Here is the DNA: TGCAGCGTTACCAGAGAGCGGGGGCGTCCCTACGAGCAGTACTTC.